The present T cell receptor (beta chain) was sequenced within a study of shared clonotypes between healthy human individuals. Replicate sorted-subset PCRs were loaded with 150 to 250 ng DNA, tens of thousands of T cell genomes. The method was immunoSEQ multiplex PCR; TCRdb's version includes in-frame clones alone and lacks a portion of them. The table has around 980,000 clones, 78% seen once; the top ten hold 0.5% to 0.65%. General study findings and limits: The naive CD4 repertoires of several donors were compared, and approximately 5% of clonotypes were shared.

The CDR3 is 13 residues long. In germline, CDR1 is SGHTA, CDR2 FQGNSA. V was clipped by 1 base and J by 2 bases, with 5 bases between them. For this clone: The antigen is not known. The sample holds other DNA sequences that translate to the same CDR3.

The sample taken for sequencing was memory CD4+ T cells from PBMCs. Sample subset: CD45RA-negative fraction. This chain links TRBV7-2 with TRBJ2-5; D unresolved. This clonotype was obtained from a man between 18 and 35 years old in good health. Some clones in this sample may be carry-over from other donors' samples. CDR3 DNA sequence: TGTGCCAGCAGCTTAGGTGGTCAAGAGACCCAGTACTTC. Translating gives CASSLGGQETQYF.